A selection of T cell receptor beta chains follows, all from one sample in a study of graft-versus-host responses after intestinal transplantation. Sequencing was performed with immunoSEQ multiplex PCR; in TCRdb, only in-frame clones are kept and a portion is missing. Here the sample spans 20,000 to 25,000 clones, under 50% being singletons. Here the sequenced sample was alloreactive CD4+ T cells from a mixed lymphocyte reaction culture, taken before intestinal transplant. The source of these receptors is a human patient who received an intestinal transplant. Each CDR3 is given with its conserved first and last residue. Fields, in order: clone size, D gene, V gene, J gene, CDR3 protein, CDR3 DNA. The D gene is left open where the match is weak. A row's size may be missing; if present it is once, few, many or a size class.

size: NA
D: NA
V: TRBV28
J: TRBJ1-5
CDR3: CASSFQDSFYSNQPQHF
DNA: TGTGCCAGCAGTTTTCAGGACAGCTTCTATAGCAATCAGCCCCAGCATTTT

size: once
D: TRBD1
V: TRBV5-1
J: TRBJ2-7
CDR3: CASSLGGTGFHEQYF
DNA: TGCGCCAGCAGCTTGGGGGGGACAGGGTTCCACGAGCAGTACTTC

size: once
D: NA
V: TRBV19
J: TRBJ1-5
CDR3: CASSIVRDQPQHF
DNA: TGTGCCAGTAGTATAGTCAGGGATCAGCCCCAGCATTTT

size: NA
D: TRBD1
V: TRBV6-1
J: TRBJ1-3
CDR3: CASSELGRGPSGNTIYF
DNA: TGTGCCAGCAGTGAACTTGGCAGGGGGCCTTCTGGAAACACCATATATTTT

size: NA
D: NA
V: TRBV11-2
J: TRBJ1-5
CDR3: CASSPEGREGQPQHF
DNA: TGTGCCAGCAGCCCTGAGGGCAGGGAGGGCCAGCCCCAGCATTTT

size: NA
D: TRBD1
V: TRBV6-1
J: TRBJ1-2
CDR3: CASSAQGGYGYTF
DNA: TGTGCCAGCAGTGCCCAGGGGGGATATGGCTACACCTTC

size: NA
D: NA
V: TRBV7-9
J: TRBJ1-5
CDR3: CASSLSGVQPQHF
DNA: TGTGCCAGCAGCCTTTCGGGAGTTCAGCCCCAGCATTTT

size: NA
D: NA
V: TRBV10-3
J: TRBJ2-1
CDR3: CAHRPDRPVEQFF
DNA: TGTGCCCACCGTCCCGACAGGCCGGTAGAGCAGTTCTTC

size: NA
D: NA
V: TRBV10-3
J: TRBJ1-6
CDR3: CAISERGGYDSPLHF
DNA: TGTGCCATCAGTGAAAGGGGAGGGTACGATTCACCCCTCCACTTT

size: few
D: NA
V: TRBV5-4
J: TRBJ2-2
CDR3: CASSLGGPTGELFF
DNA: TGTGCCAGCAGCTTGGGGGGGCCCACCGGGGAGCTGTTTTTT

size: NA
D: TRBD2
V: TRBV9
J: TRBJ2-2
CDR3: CASSAVGLAGGPGTGELFF
DNA: TGTGCCAGCAGCGCCGTCGGACTAGCGGGGGGGCCGGGCACCGGGGAGCTGTTTTTT

size: few
D: TRBD2
V: TRBV7-8
J: TRBJ2-1
CDR3: CASSLVRLAGENEQFF
DNA: TGTGCCAGCAGCTTAGTTCGTCTAGCGGGGGAAAACGAGCAGTTCTTC

size: NA
D: NA
V: TRBV18
J: TRBJ2-4
CDR3: CASSPARGVVAKNIQYF
DNA: TGTGCCAGCTCACCGGCCAGGGGCGTAGTAGCCAAAAACATTCAGTACTTC

size: few
D: TRBD1
V: TRBV19
J: TRBJ1-5
CDR3: CASSMGTGSMPQHF
DNA: TGTGCCAGTAGTATGGGGACAGGGTCTATGCCCCAGCATTTT

size: NA
D: NA
V: TRBV2
J: TRBJ1-6
CDR3: CASTTQGPNSPLHF
DNA: TGTGCCAGCACCACCCAGGGCCCAAATTCACCCCTCCACTTT

size: NA
D: NA
V: TRBV6-4
J: TRBJ1-2
CDR3: CASRAGAHYGYTF
DNA: TGTGCCAGCAGGGCAGGGGCCCACTATGGCTACACCTTC

size: NA
D: TRBD1
V: TRBV10-3
J: TRBJ2-3
CDR3: CAISEAGTVTDTQYF
DNA: TGTGCCATCAGTGAGGCCGGGACAGTCACAGATACGCAGTATTTT

size: NA
D: TRBD1
V: TRBV28
J: TRBJ2-7
CDR3: CASSPSGQGRYEQYF
DNA: TGTGCCAGCAGTCCCTCGGGACAGGGGCGGTACGAGCAGTACTTC

size: NA
D: TRBD1
V: TRBV10-3
J: TRBJ1-1
CDR3: CAISLDRGEVTEAFF
DNA: TGTGCCATCAGTCTGGACAGGGGGGAGGTCACTGAAGCTTTCTTT

size: NA
D: TRBD2
V: TRBV6-1
J: TRBJ2-7
CDR3: CASSRPGGGYEQYF
DNA: TGTGCCAGCAGTCGCCCGGGGGGGGGTTACGAGCAGTACTTC

size: once
D: TRBD1
V: TRBV5-1
J: TRBJ2-2
CDR3: CASSPSTGYSGELFF
DNA: TGCGCCAGCAGCCCCTCGACAGGGTATAGCGGGGAGCTGTTTTTT

size: NA
D: NA
V: TRBV5-4
J: TRBJ1-1
CDR3: CATRGGMAEAFF
DNA: TGTGCCACCCGAGGAGGGATGGCTGAAGCTTTCTTT

size: NA
D: NA
V: TRBV5-1
J: TRBJ2-5
CDR3: CASSPDGGETQYF
DNA: TGCGCCAGCAGCCCAGATGGGGGCGAGACCCAGTACTTC